The T cell receptor beta chain under discussion was sequenced for a study of T cell responses to AZD1222 COVID-19 vaccine. Notes on the study in general: Donors were chiefly white British, with a greater number of females, and clonal diversity was perhaps underestimated. AZD1222 recipients seropositive at baseline numbered only six or seven. Spike-specific TCR breadth and depth grew following two AZD1222 doses. Vaccine-associated CD4 TCRs ranged over spike, dominating at 160-218 and 743-854.

The V gene lost 2 bases and the J gene lost 1 base, with 11 bases spanning the gap. This CDR3 is 15 amino acids long. Germline V gene sequence: CDR1 MNHEY, CDR2 SVGEGT. The sample holds a few counts of this clone. As yet, its antigen is unknown. Some clones are missing from TCRdb's copy, which holds only in-frame ones; the method was immunoSEQ multiplex PCR. The table shows tens of thousands of clones, with approximately 89% occurring only once. The V gene is TRBV6-2 or TRBV6-3, the J gene TRBJ1-1, with D perhaps matching TRBD1 (6 bases). This receptor was obtained from an adult in good health. The sample here was peripheral blood, taken on day 0 of AZD1222 vaccination. CDR3: CASSYGDTQNTEAFF. The CDR3 nucleotides read TGTGCCAGCAGTTACGGGGACACGCAGAACACTGAAGCTTTCTTT.